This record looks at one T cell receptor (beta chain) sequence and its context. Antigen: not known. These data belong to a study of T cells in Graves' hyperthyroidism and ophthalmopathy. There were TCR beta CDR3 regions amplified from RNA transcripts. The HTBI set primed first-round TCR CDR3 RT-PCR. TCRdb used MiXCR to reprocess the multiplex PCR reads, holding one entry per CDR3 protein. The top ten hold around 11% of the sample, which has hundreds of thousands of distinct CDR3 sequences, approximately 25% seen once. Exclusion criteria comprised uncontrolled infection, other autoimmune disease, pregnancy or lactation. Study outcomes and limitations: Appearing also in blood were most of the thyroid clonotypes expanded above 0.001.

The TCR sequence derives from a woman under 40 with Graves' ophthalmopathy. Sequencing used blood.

The CDR3 protein is CASSLDQYYGYTF. CDR3 coding DNA: TGCGCCAGCAGCTTGGATCAGTACTATGGCTACACCTTC. The chain joins TRBV5-1 to TRBJ1-2; D unresolved. V dropped 0 bases and J dropped 3 bases, with 6 bases sitting between them. CDR1 is SGHRS and CDR2 is YFSETQ in the germline V gene. The CDR3 sequence is 13 residues long.